One TCR beta chain is described in this entry. The antigen remains undetermined. CDR1 and CDR2 (germline): MNHEY, SMNVEV (reference sequence). Trimming at V came to 4 bases and at J to 6 bases, leaving 7 bases not matched to a gene. The CDR3 contains 15 residues. Profiled with immunoSEQ multiplex PCR; TCRdb holds only in-frame clones, not every one. The repertoire holds 53,000 or so clones, with 90% to 95% as singletons. The data originate from a study of T cells in localized non-small cell lung cancer. Study results and caveats: Greater blood T cell density accompanied longer overall survival.

Sequenced material: peripheral blood, taken before any cancer treatment. This clonotype originated in a man aged 35 to 70 with stage I lung adenocarcinoma. The V gene is TRBV27, the J gene TRBJ1-5; the match to TRBD1 covers 9 bases. The CDR3 loop is CASSSEGTGFQPQHF. The DNA of the CDR3 is TGTGCCAGCAGTTCCGAGGGGACAGGGTTTCAGCCCCAGCATTTT.